The 27 T cell receptor beta chains presented below share a single source sample, sequenced in a study of T cell changes during pregnancy in multiple sclerosis. Using immunoSEQ multiplex PCR, the repertoire was profiled, and TCRdb retains in-frame clones only, with some absent. The sample yields about 87,000 clones, 85% to 95% seen once. This specimen consisted of peripheral blood, obtained in the third trimester of pregnancy. These receptors were collected from a female donor in good health, enrolled as a control in a pregnancy study.

The V and J genes are TRBV5-1 and TRBJ1-2; D unclear. The CDR3 consists of 12 residues. Germline CDR1 SGHRS, CDR2 YFSETQ. Trimming took 2 bases from V and 8 from J, leaving 10 bases between them. The CDR3 bases are TGCGCCAGCAGCTTCCCAGGAGGCGGCTACACCTTC. This encodes CASSFPGGGYTF.

The rearrangement uses TRBV7-2 and TRBJ1-5, with D possibly matching TRBD1 (5 bases). CDR1 is SGHTA, CDR2 FQGNSA, per germline. The CDR3 is 15 residues long. V was trimmed by 4 bases and J by 2 bases, leaving 12 bases between them. The CDR3 loop reads CASSSTGGGNQPQHF. CDR3 nucleotide sequence: TGTGCCAGCAGCTCGACGGGGGGTGGCAATCAGCCCCAGCATTTT.

This chain uses TRBV6-6 with TRBJ1-1; D gene unclear. This CDR3 comprises 12 residues. V gave up 6 bases and J gave up 3 bases, with 8 bases separating them. The germline V gene encodes CDR1 MNHNY and CDR2 SVGAGI (reference sequence). CDR3 in DNA: TGTGCCAGCAGCTCTCGGGACACTGAAGCTTTCTTT. It yields the protein CASSSRDTEAFF.

This clone was seen a single time. This rearrangement joins TRBV4-1 to TRBJ2-1, with D perhaps TRBD2 (6 bases). The CDR3 is made up of 14 amino acids. Germline V lookup: CDR1 MGHRA, CDR2 YSYEKL. The V end lost 1 base, the J end lost 8 bases, and 12 bases lay between the germline ends. The CDR3 nucleotides are TGCGCCAGCAGCCAAGCGACTAGTTTCCATGAGCAGTTCTTC. Translating it yields CASSQATSFHEQFF.

This CDR3 reads CASSLVLAGVGEQFF. CDR3 in DNA: TGTGCCAGCAGCTTAGTCCTAGCGGGAGTTGGTGAGCAGTTCTTC. The V gene is TRBV7-9, the J gene TRBJ2-1, with TRBD2 matching over 10 bases. Germline CDR1 reads SEHNR; CDR2 reads FQNEAQ (reference sequence). CDR3 length equals 15 residues. V was pared by 1 base and J by 9 bases, with 6 bases of the junction left unmatched.

CDR3 DNA: TGTGCCAGCAGCCCCACAGGGGGATTCAATCAGCCCCAGCATTTT. Its protein product is CASSPTGGFNQPQHF. The V gene is TRBV11-2, the J gene TRBJ1-5; the match to TRBD1 covers 8 bases. V lost 5 bases to trimming and J lost 3 bases; unmatched junction nucleotides: 6. Germline CDR1 reads SGHAT; CDR2 reads FQNNGV. There are 15 residues in the CDR3.

The CDR3 DNA sequence: TGCGCCAGCAGCTTGCCCTCTGCGGACACAGATACGCAGTATTTT. This sequence encodes CASSLPSADTDTQYF. The chain employs TRBV5-1 and TRBJ2-3, with D unresolved. Trimming removed 1 base at V and 2 bases at J, with 11 bases between. CDR3 length: 15 residues. Germline V lookup: CDR1 SGHRS, CDR2 YFSETQ.

The sample holds one count of this clone. The gene calls are TRBV5-1 and TRBJ1-2; a possible D gene is TRBD1 (5 bases). CDR3 length: 15 amino acids. V was cut by 0 bases and J by 4 bases, with 13 bases left in between. CDR1 is SGHRS and CDR2 is YFSETQ in the germline V gene. This CDR3 reads CASSLAQGSAYGYTF. CDR3 in DNA: TGCGCCAGCAGCTTGGCGCAGGGATCAGCCTATGGCTACACCTTC. The full variable domain, completed using reference TRBV5-1 and TRBJ1-2, is KAGVTQTPRYLIKTRGQQVTLSCSPISGHRSVSWYQQTPGQGLQFLFEYFSETQRNKGNFPGRFSGRQFSNSRSEMNVSTLELGDSALYLCASSLAQGSAYGYTFGSGTRLTVV.

CDR3 nucleotides: TGTGCCAGCAGTGTGAACCCCGGGACAGGGGGCTCTGGGGCCAACGTCCTGACTTTC. Translation: CASSVNPGTGGSGANVLTF. The rearrangement links TRBV6-1 to TRBJ2-6; 11 bases align to TRBD1. This CDR3 is built from 19 residues. V was clipped by 4 bases and J by 0 bases; unmatched bases: 8. The germline V gene has CDR1 MNHNS and CDR2 SASEGT.

Concerning this clone itself: This CDR3 is also generated by other DNA sequences in the sample. The V call is TRBV15, the J call TRBJ2-7; 7 positions agree with TRBD2. After removal of 1 base from V and 1 base from J, the junction contained 4 bases not matched to a gene. The CDR3 contains 15 residues. Germline lookup yields CDR1 LNHNV and CDR2 YYDKDF (reference sequence). The CDR3 nucleotides read TGTGCCACCAGCAGAGGTACCGGGGGGTCCTACGAGCAGTACTTC. Amino acid sequence: CATSRGTGGSYEQYF.

The chain uses TRBV7-8 and TRBJ2-7, with TRBD2 matching 8 bases. The germline gives CDR1 SGHVS, CDR2 FQNEAQ. V trimming: 4 bases; J trimming: 5 bases; junction bases outside the gene matches: 4. This CDR3 has 13 residues. The CDR3 coding sequence is TGTGCCAGCAGCTCCAGCGGGAGTGACGAGCAGTACTTC. Its protein is CASSSSGSDEQYF.

The gene calls are TRBV27 and TRBJ2-5; 7 nucleotides agree with TRBD1. The germline V gene encodes CDR1 MNHEY and CDR2 SMNVEV (reference sequence). The CDR3 loop spans 17 amino acids. V trimming: 6 bases; J trimming: 4 bases; junction bases outside the gene matches: 17. CDR3 coding DNA: TGTGCCAGCAGCTACCGATACCCAGGGGGACGGGTAGAGACCCAGTACTTC. Residues: CASSYRYPGGRVETQYF.

The chain is built from TRBV11-2 and TRBJ2-1; the match to TRBD2 covers 11 bases. Trimming removed 4 bases from V and 2 bases from J; junction bases left unmatched: 4. The CDR3 sequence is 16 residues long. Germline CDR1 and CDR2: SGHAT and FQNNGV. CDR3 protein: CASSYTGLAAYNEQFF. The CDR3 nucleotides are TGTGCCAGCAGCTATACGGGACTAGCGGCCTACAATGAGCAGTTCTTC.

The chain recombines TRBV28 with TRBJ2-7; the match to TRBD2 covers 9 bases. This CDR3 has 14 amino acids. V shed 2 bases and J 3 bases; nucleotides not matched to a gene: 2. Germline assignment: CDR1 MDHEN and CDR2 SYDVKM. The CDR3 nucleotides are TGTGCCAGCAGTTTACGACTAGCGGACTACGAGCAGTACTTC. This codes for CASSLRLADYEQYF.

This rearrangement joins TRBV5-8 to TRBJ2-4; D remains unclear. Germline V gene sequence: CDR1 SGHTS, CDR2 YDEGEE. Trimming removed 5 bases at V and 3 bases at J, with 9 bases between. The CDR3 has 13 residues. The CDR3 is CASSWANKNIQYF. For the CDR3, the DNA is TGTGCCAGCAGTTGGGCGAACAAAAACATTCAGTACTTC.

The rearrangement joins TRBV29-1 to TRBJ1-1; D gene unclear. Germline CDR1 SQVTM, CDR2 ANQGSEA. The CDR3 loop spans 15 amino acids. The V gene lost 0 bases and the J gene lost 5 bases, with 16 bases spanning the gap. For the CDR3, the DNA is TGCAGCGTTGAAGATCTAGGGTACGGGGTAACTGAAGCTTTCTTT. Amino acids: CSVEDLGYGVTEAFF. Looking up the rest from reference TRBV29-1 and TRBJ1-1 gives the full variable domain: SAVISQKPSRDICQRGTSLTIQCQVDSQVTMMFWYRQQPGQSLTLIATANQGSEATYESGFVIDKFPISRPNLTFSTLTVSNMSPEDSSIYLCSVEDLGYGVTEAFFGQGTRLTVV.

This clone was recorded once. The rearrangement uses TRBV28 and TRBJ2-7; 7 bases map to TRBD2. The CDR3 loop spans 16 amino acids. The junction had 11 bases not matched to a gene; V was cut back by 3 bases and J by 3 bases. Looked up from germline, CDR1 is MDHEN and CDR2 is SYDVKM. CDR3 in amino acids: CASSLRDYHPIYEQYF. CDR3 coding DNA: TGTGCCAGCAGTTTGAGGGACTACCACCCCATCTACGAGCAGTACTTC.

The chain is built from TRBV28 and TRBJ1-5; possibly TRBD1 for D (6 bases). V shed 2 bases and J shed 0 bases, with 14 bases lying between them. Germline CDR1 is MDHEN and CDR2 is SYDVKM. The CDR3 totals 17 residues. In DNA form, the CDR3 reads TGTGCCAGCAGTTTAACCGGGACAAGGAATAGCAATCAGCCCCAGCATTTT. It is translated as CASSLTGTRNSNQPQHF.

This chain joins TRBV2 and TRBJ2-3, with 10 bases lining up with TRBD2. Losses at the gene ends were 5 bases for V and 6 bases for J; bases not matched to a gene: 8. In germline, CDR1 is SNHLY, CDR2 FYNNEI. This CDR3 is built from 15 residues. CDR3 coding DNA: TGTGCCAGCAGTCCCGGACTAGCGGAGGAGGATACGCAGTATTTT. Amino acids: CASSPGLAEEDTQYF.

This clone was seen just once. The junction departs from the called germline gene at one end, perhaps through a read error. The V and J genes are TRBV6-1 and TRBJ1-1; D not resolved. CDR1 MNHNS and CDR2 SASEGT come from the germline V gene. CDR3 size: 13 residues. The CDR3 region is CASTEGVTTEAFF. Written as DNA, the CDR3 is TGTGCCAGCACTGAAGGTGTCACTACCGAAGCTTTCTTT.

The chain combines TRBV7-8 with TRBJ2-7, with D unresolved. Per germline, CDR1 SGHVS and CDR2 FQNEAQ. Trimming left V 7 bases short and J 0 bases short, with 13 bases between. CDR3 size: 14 residues. In DNA, the CDR3 is TGTGCCAGCACCCCAGGCCGAGTCTCCTACGAGCAGTACTTC. This codes for CASTPGRVSYEQYF.

The V gene is TRBV5-1, the J gene TRBJ2-2, with D tentatively TRBD1 (6 bases). Per the germline V gene, CDR1 is SGHRS and CDR2 is YFSETQ. V was cut by 1 base and J by 4 bases, with 14 bases left in between. This CDR3 has 16 residues. The CDR3 DNA reads as TGCGCCAGCAGCTTGATCTCAAAGACAGGCACCGGGGAGCTGTTTTTT. Amino acids: CASSLISKTGTGELFF.

The chain couples TRBV2 to TRBJ1-1, with 7 bases that match TRBD1. The ends lost 4 bases at V and 6 bases at J; junction bases unmatched: 5. This CDR3 is built from 13 residues. Germline loops: CDR1 SNHLY, CDR2 FYNNEI. Here the CDR3 DNA reads TGTGCCAGCAGTGTACAGGGGTACGCTGAAGCTTTCTTT. This sequence encodes CASSVQGYAEAFF.

CDR3 amino acids: CASSEARSAEQFF. The CDR3 DNA sequence: TGTGCCAGCAGTGAAGCGCGGAGCGCTGAGCAGTTCTTC. The J gene is TRBJ2-1, the V gene TRBV6-1, with unresolved D. The V gene lost 0 bases and the J gene lost 9 bases, with 9 bases spanning the gap. Germline V gives CDR1 MNHNS, CDR2 SASEGT. This CDR3 is 13 amino acids long.

This clone appeared a single time. This rearrangement joins TRBV14 to TRBJ2-7, with 7 bases fitting TRBD2. CDR1 is SGHDN, CDR2 FVKESK, per germline. V was pared by 0 bases and J by 7 bases, with 9 bases of the junction left unmatched. The CDR3 extends over 15 amino acids. The CDR3 coding sequence is TGTGCCAGCAGCCAAGAAGGCGCGGGAGTGCATGAGCAGTACTTC. It translates to CASSQEGAGVHEQYF.

This sequence joins TRBV7-8 and TRBJ2-1, with D perhaps TRBD1 (6 bases). Germline V CDR1 and CDR2: SGHVS, FQNEAQ. V lost 1 base to trimming and J lost 2 bases, with 15 bases between them. The CDR3 sequence is 17 residues long. CDR3 protein: CASSLGRTGIPYNEQFF. The CDR3 bases are TGTGCCAGCAGCTTAGGACGAACAGGGATTCCCTACAATGAGCAGTTCTTC. The full variable domain, in which reference TRBV7-8 and TRBJ2-1 provide the parts outside the CDR3, is GAGVSQSPRYKVAKRGQDVALRCDPISGHVSLFWYQQALGQGPEFLTYFQNEAQLDKSGLPSDRFFAERPEGSVSTLKIQRTQQEDSAVYLCASSLGRTGIPYNEQFFGPGTRLTVL.

The genes are TRBV27 and TRBJ2-7; D perhaps matches TRBD1 (6 bases). This CDR3 spans 13 amino acids. V lost 5 bases and J lost 3, with 11 bases in between. Germline loops: CDR1 MNHEY, CDR2 SMNVEV (reference sequence). The chain's CDR3 is CASSRQEYYEQYF. In nucleotides, the CDR3 is TGTGCCAGCAGTAGACAGGAATACTACGAGCAGTACTTC.